Presented here are 29 T cell receptor beta chains from one specimen sequenced in a study of response to subunit inactivated influenza vaccine. TCRdb fed the RT-PCR reads into MiXCR, producing one record per CDR3 protein. The sample has about 180,000 distinct CDR3 sequences, approximately 12% seen once; the top ten hold roughly 36%. The starting material was CD8+ T cells sorted from PBMCs, obtained roughly 24 months after vaccination. The receptors originated from a man aged 50 to 75 who received an inactivated influenza vaccine.

This chain joins TRBV9 and TRBJ2-2, with a possible D match to TRBD2 (6 bases). CDR1 and CDR2 from the germline V gene are SGDLS and YYNGEE. V was shortened by 4 bases and J by 6 bases, with 16 bases between the two germline ends. The CDR3 has 15 amino acids. CDR3 DNA: TGTGCCAGCAGCAGGGGCCTAGGAGGGGCCGGGGAGCTGTTTTTT. This gives the protein CASSRGLGGAGELFF. Full variable domain (rest looked up from reference TRBV9 and TRBJ2-2): DSGVTQTPKHLITATGQRVTLRCSPRSGDLSVYWYQQSLDQGLQFLIQYYNGEERAKGNILERFSAQQFPDLHSELNLSSLELGDSALYFCASSRGLGGAGELFFGEGSRLTVL.

The J gene is TRBJ2-7, the V gene TRBV7-2; 7 bases fit TRBD1. In germline, CDR1 is SGHTA, CDR2 FQGNSA. The CDR3 sequence is 14 residues long. V was pared by 3 bases and J by 5 bases, with 7 bases of the junction left unmatched. The CDR3 region has the DNA TGTGCCAGCAGCTTCTCGACAGGGTTGGACGAGCAGTACTTC. Amino acid sequence: CASSFSTGLDEQYF. The whole variable domain, remainder taken from reference TRBV7-2 and TRBJ2-7, is GAGVSQSPSNKVTEKGKDVELRCDPISGHTALYWYRQSLGQGLEFLIYFQGNSAPDKSGLPSDRFSAERTGGSVSTLTIQRTQQEDSAVYLCASSFSTGLDEQYFGPGTRLTVT.

This clonotype was detected ten times or more. The V and J genes are TRBV4-3 and TRBJ2-1; TRBD2 aligns across 12 bases. The germline V gene has CDR1 LGHNA and CDR2 YSLEER. This CDR3 comprises 16 residues. The V gene end was trimmed by 0 bases and the J gene end by 4 bases; junction bases not matched to a gene: 1. The CDR3 sequence is CASSQDLAGGYNEQFF. The CDR3 bases are TGCGCCAGCAGCCAAGATCTAGCGGGGGGGTACAATGAGCAGTTCTTC.

This clonotype was observed a handful of times. The chain employs TRBV7-4 and TRBJ2-3; D remains unclear. This CDR3 is built from 16 residues. CDR1 SGHVT and CDR2 SQSDAQ come from the germline V gene. The V end lost 3 bases, the J end lost 0 bases, and 13 bases lay between the germline ends. CDR3 amino acids: CASSLPFRGSTDTQYF. The CDR3 DNA reads as TGTGCCAGCAGCTTGCCGTTCCGCGGAAGCACAGATACGCAGTATTTT.

This clonotype was detected only a few times. The rearrangement uses TRBV4-1 and TRBJ2-1; D is undetermined. Germline V gene sequence: CDR1 MGHRA, CDR2 YSYEKL. V was trimmed by 1 base and J by 7 bases, leaving 5 bases between them. The CDR3 is made up of 12 amino acids. CDR3: CASSQGANEQFF. For the CDR3, the DNA is TGCGCCAGCAGCCAAGGGGCGAATGAGCAGTTCTTC.

The genes are TRBV9 and TRBJ2-7; no firm D call. Germline CDR1 reads SGDLS; CDR2 reads YYNGEE. The CDR3 covers 15 residues. V was pared by 0 bases and J by 1 base, with 11 bases between. Here the CDR3 reads CASSVGAASSYEQYF. The CDR3, as DNA: TGTGCCAGCAGCGTAGGGGCAGCCAGTTCCTACGAGCAGTACTTC.

This clonotype was detected only a few times. V gene TRBV6-2 or TRBV6-3 combines with J gene TRBJ1-2; 7 bases are a match to TRBD1. V lost 1 base to trimming and J lost 2 bases; unmatched junction nucleotides: 1. The CDR3 covers 14 residues. The germline V gene has CDR1 MNHEY and CDR2 SVGEGT. CDR3 in amino acids: CASSYLGQNYGYTF. The DNA of the CDR3 is TGTGCCAGCAGTTACTTGGGACAGAACTATGGCTACACCTTC.

This clonotype appeared a few times. This rearrangement joins TRBV28 to TRBJ2-7; maybe TRBD1 (5 bases). This CDR3 has 16 residues. Germline V gene data show CDR1 as MDHEN and CDR2 as SYDVKM. V dropped 1 base and J dropped 0 bases, with 13 bases sitting between them. CDR3 residues: CASSLSIDSSSYEQYF. The CDR3 region has the DNA TGTGCCAGCAGTTTATCGATCGACAGTTCCTCCTACGAGCAGTACTTC.

This clonotype turned up a few times. The chain has TRBV6-5 and TRBJ2-7; 7 bases are shared with TRBD1. Unmatched junction bases numbered 7, after V lost 0 bases and J lost 2 bases. Germline CDR1 and CDR2: MNHEY and SVGAGI. CDR3 length: 16 amino acids. CDR3 nucleotide sequence: TGTGCCAGCAGTTACTCGCCGTCAACAGGGGCCTACGAGCAGTACTTC. Translation gives CASSYSPSTGAYEQYF.

This clonotype was recorded a few times. This sequence joins TRBV4-1 and TRBJ1-2; 7 positions agree with TRBD1. The germline CDR1 and CDR2 sequences are MGHRA and YSYEKL. CDR3 length: 14 amino acids. J was trimmed by 3 bases and V by 4 bases; bases with no gene match: 5. CDR3 protein: CASSPAGGYYGYTF. CDR3 DNA: TGCGCCAGCAGCCCGGCAGGGGGTTACTATGGCTACACCTTC.

This clonotype has a count of ten or more. The V gene is TRBV25-1, the J gene TRBJ2-4; TRBD1 is a possible D gene (7 bases). Trimming stripped 4 bases from V and 0 bases from J, with 10 bases between. This CDR3 has 15 residues. Germline V gene data show CDR1 as MGHDK and CDR2 as SYGVNS. The CDR3 loop is CASSAQGGAKNIQYF. DNA of the CDR3: TGTGCCAGCAGTGCCCAGGGGGGAGCCAAAAACATTCAGTACTTC.

The sample holds many counts of this clonotype. This chain links TRBV12-3 or TRBV12-4 with TRBJ2-1; possible D gene TRBD1, 6 bases. V was cut by 3 bases and J by 1 base, with 13 bases left in between. CDR3 length: 16 residues. The DNA for the CDR3 is TGTGCCAGCAGTTTCCCACAGGGAATGTCCTACAATGAGCAGTTCTTC. This sequence encodes CASSFPQGMSYNEQFF.

This clonotype was found many times. The V gene is TRBV29-1, the J gene TRBJ2-5; TRBD1 agrees at 8 bases. This CDR3 has 15 residues. From germline, CDR1 is SQVTM and CDR2 ANQGSEA. The V gene end was trimmed by 7 bases and the J gene end by 5 bases; junction bases not matched to a gene: 15. The CDR3 spells CSAEDRGQGPETQYF. CDR3 DNA: TGCAGCGCAGAAGACAGGGGCCAGGGCCCGGAGACCCAGTACTTC.

This clonotype came up a few times. The V and J genes are TRBV12-3 or TRBV12-4 and TRBJ1-1, with TRBD1 identical over 7 bases. J lost 5 bases, V lost 3 bases, and 3 bases had no gene match. CDR3 length: 13 residues. CDR3: CASSFTGETEAFF. The CDR3 DNA sequence: TGTGCCAGCAGTTTCACAGGGGAAACTGAAGCTTTCTTT.

The J gene is TRBJ2-7, the V gene TRBV29-1, with 8 positions matching TRBD2. J lost 0 bases, V lost 4 bases, and 5 bases had no gene match. Germline V gene lookup returns CDR1 SQVTM and CDR2 ANQGSEA. The CDR3 has 14 amino acids. The CDR3 DNA is TGCAGCGTTGGCGGGGGACTAGACTCCTACGAGCAGTACTTC. Encoded protein: CSVGGGLDSYEQYF.

This clonotype was seen a handful of times. The rearrangement uses TRBV4-2 and TRBJ2-7; 9 bases map to TRBD1. V shed 3 bases, J shed 2 bases, and the junction held 8 bases outside the gene matches. This CDR3 comprises 16 residues. The germline gives CDR1 LGHNA, CDR2 YNFKEQ. In DNA, the CDR3 is TGTGCCAGCAGCCACGGAGCCGGGACAGGGCCCTACGAGCAGTACTTC. Residues: CASSHGAGTGPYEQYF.

This clonotype has just a few counts. The chain recombines TRBV4-3 with TRBJ2-1; D remains unclear. Germline V gene data show CDR1 as LGHNA and CDR2 as YSLEER. V dropped 4 bases and J dropped 0 bases, with 13 bases sitting between them. The CDR3 totals 16 residues. CDR3 residues: CASSLQLGSSYNEQFF. The DNA for the CDR3 is TGCGCCAGCAGCCTACAACTGGGAAGCTCCTACAATGAGCAGTTCTTC.

This rearrangement joins TRBV13 to TRBJ2-1, with TRBD1 matching 10 bases. This CDR3 is built from 16 residues. Germline assignment: CDR1 PRHDT and CDR2 FYEKMQ (reference sequence). Trimming at V came to 0 bases and at J to 3 bases, leaving 2 bases not matched to a gene. CDR3 coding DNA: TGTGCCAGCAGCTTAGGGGGACAGGGGTTCTACAATGAGCAGTTCTTC. Residues: CASSLGGQGFYNEQFF.

The rearrangement joins TRBV4-1 to TRBJ2-2; a possible D gene is TRBD2 (6 bases). Trimming pared 5 bases from V and 4 bases from J, leaving 11 bases between. Germline V gene sequence: CDR1 MGHRA, CDR2 YSYEKL. The CDR3 runs to 14 residues. CDR3 DNA sequence: TGCGCCAGCAGCGGTAGCGGTGGCACCGGGGAGCTGTTTTTT. It translates to CASSGSGGTGELFF.

The rearrangement uses TRBV7-8 and TRBJ2-7, with TRBD2 identical over 8 bases. This CDR3 contains 17 residues. Germline assignment: CDR1 SGHVS and CDR2 FQNEAQ. V lost 2 bases and J lost 0; bases outside the gene matches: 9. The CDR3 sequence is CASSLRVTSGNSYEQYF. CDR3 nucleotides: TGTGCCAGCAGCTTAAGAGTTACTAGCGGCAACTCCTACGAGCAGTACTTC.

The chain links TRBV14 to TRBJ2-3; TRBD2 matches at 15 bases. Trimming at V came to 0 bases and at J to 4 bases, leaving 20 bases not matched to a gene. The CDR3 consists of 23 residues. Germline V gene sequence: CDR1 SGHDN, CDR2 FVKESK. As DNA, the CDR3 is TGTGCCAGCAGCCAAGAAAGGACGGCAGGGGGACTAGCGGGAGGATCCTGGGCAGATACGCAGTATTTT. As protein: CASSQERTAGGLAGGSWADTQYF.

This clonotype was observed at least ten times. The genes are TRBV6-1 and TRBJ2-5, with TRBD2 matching 13 bases. CDR1 is MNHNS and CDR2 is SASEGT in the germline V gene. This CDR3 has 16 amino acids. V shed 5 bases and J 2 bases; nucleotides not matched to a gene: 5. CDR3 in amino acids: CASSTPGLAGQETQYF. The CDR3 nucleotides are TGTGCCAGCAGTACCCCGGGACTAGCGGGACAAGAGACCCAGTACTTC.

This sequence joins TRBV6-5 and TRBJ2-7; 8 bases are a match to TRBD1. The germline gives CDR1 MNHEY, CDR2 SVGAGI. V gave up 2 bases and J gave up 3 bases; unmatched junction bases: 6. CDR3 length: 15 amino acids. The DNA for the CDR3 is TGTGCCAGCAGTTACGGCTCAGGGGGCATCTACGAGCAGTACTTC. Protein sequence: CASSYGSGGIYEQYF.

This clonotype was seen more than once but under ten times. J is TRBJ2-7 and V is TRBV12-3 or TRBV12-4; 8 bases map to TRBD1. This CDR3 is 13 amino acids long. The J segment lost 2 bases and the V segment lost 10 bases, leaving 7 bases of the junction unmatched. DNA for the CDR3: TGTGCCATTTCCAGGGGGCGCCCCTACGAGCAGTACTTC. Translation gives CAISRGRPYEQYF.

V usage is TRBV7-9 and J usage is TRBJ1-1; no definite D call. The V and J ends lost 0 bases and 0 bases respectively, with 8 bases between them. The CDR3 extends over 15 amino acids. The germline V gene has CDR1 SEHNR and CDR2 FQNEAQ (reference sequence). CDR3 sequence: CASSLATGMNTEAFF. The CDR3 nucleotides are TGTGCCAGCAGCTTAGCGACGGGCATGAACACTGAAGCTTTCTTT.

J is TRBJ2-7 and V is TRBV29-1, with 11 bases lining up with TRBD2. The CDR3 extends over 13 amino acids. J gave up 4 bases and V 6 bases, and 5 bases lay outside the gene matches. The V gene's germline CDR1 is SQVTM and CDR2 ANQGSEA. CDR3: CSVRLAGIYEQYF. In nucleotides, the CDR3 is TGCAGCGTCCGACTAGCGGGAATTTACGAGCAGTACTTC.

This clonotype was observed a few times. The J gene is TRBJ2-7, the V gene TRBV20-1; 11 nucleotides align to TRBD2. CDR1 and CDR2 from the germline V gene are DFQATT and SNEGSKA (reference sequence). The CDR3 contains 12 residues. Unmatched junction bases numbered 4, after V lost 6 bases and J lost 6 bases. CDR3 residues: CSALAGGIEQYF. In DNA form, the CDR3 reads TGCAGTGCCTTAGCGGGAGGGATCGAGCAGTACTTC.

The gene calls are TRBV4-2 and TRBJ2-3, with D perhaps given as TRBD1 or TRBD2 (6 bases each). Germline V lookup: CDR1 LGHNA, CDR2 YNFKEQ. The CDR3 extends over 15 amino acids. Trimming took off 1 base at V and 0 bases at J, with 8 bases between the two ends. The CDR3 DNA is TGTGCCAGCAGCCAAGTGGGGGGCAGCACAGATACGCAGTATTTT. Its translation: CASSQVGGSTDTQYF.

This clonotype was observed at least ten times. This chain uses TRBV7-9 with TRBJ2-1; 10 bases are a match to TRBD2. Germline lookup yields CDR1 SEHNR and CDR2 FQNEAQ (reference sequence). This CDR3 is 16 amino acids long. V lost 4 bases and J lost 4; bases outside the gene matches: 7. The CDR3 nucleotides are TGTGCCAGCAGCTCAGGAGCGGGGGGGATTTACAATGAGCAGTTCTTC. This codes for CASSSGAGGIYNEQFF.